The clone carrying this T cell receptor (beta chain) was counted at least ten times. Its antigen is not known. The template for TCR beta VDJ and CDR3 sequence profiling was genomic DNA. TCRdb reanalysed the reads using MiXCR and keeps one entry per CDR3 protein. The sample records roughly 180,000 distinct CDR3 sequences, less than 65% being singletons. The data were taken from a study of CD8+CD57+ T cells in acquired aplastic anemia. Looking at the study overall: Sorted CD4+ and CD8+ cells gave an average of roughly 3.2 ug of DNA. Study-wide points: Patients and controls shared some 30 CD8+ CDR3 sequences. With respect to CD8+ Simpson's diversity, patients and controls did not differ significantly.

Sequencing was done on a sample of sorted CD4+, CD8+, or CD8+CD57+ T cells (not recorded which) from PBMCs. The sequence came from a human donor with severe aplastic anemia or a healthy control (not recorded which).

CDR3 in DNA: TGTGCCAGCAGCTTAGCGGAGACTAGCCCCACCTACGAGCAGTACTTC. Its translation is CASSLAETSPTYEQYF. This chain uses TRBV7-2 with TRBJ2-7, with 7 bases identical to TRBD2. Germline assignment: CDR1 SGHTA and CDR2 FQGNSA. This CDR3 spans 16 amino acids. The ends lost 0 bases at V and 2 bases at J; junction bases unmatched: 7.